Reported below is one TCR beta chain. This clonotype has ten or more counts. No antigen is known for it. Base qualities are not provided; no much larger clone lies one nucleotide away. TCRdb shows the sequencer as Illumina NovaSeq 6000. Synthesis of TCR cDNA relied on 5'RACE template switching, a step that introduced a universal primer site along with unique molecular identifiers. Priming of cDNA synthesis was performed from both the TCR alpha and TCR beta constant segments. Library amplification used two PCR steps, and the second PCR step added sample barcodes and sequencing adapters. Sequencing of libraries was done on Illumina HiSeq 2500 (2x100 bp) or NovaSeq (2x150 bp). Per the original workflow: Demultiplexing of reads and collapsing into UMI consensus sequences were performed with MIGEC, and V(D)J alignment was carried out with MiXCR. Vaccine-responding clonotypes were identified with edgeR using replicate PBMC samples, with FDR below 0.01 and a log2 fold change above 5 up to day 15 being required. Bulk clonotypes were assigned CD4 or CD8 identity according to which sequenced CD4 or CD8 repertoire held them at higher abundance. Using fastp trimming at Q25 and MiXCR clonotype assembly, TCRdb reanalyzed the public sequencing data and kept in-frame beta chains. Duplicate CDR3 protein sequences are folded into a single record with the most common DNA and genes. The V and J calls reflect TCRdb's pipeline rather than the authors' work. For this sample there are around 310,000 distinct CDR3 sequences; roughly 3.5% appear just once. Of the sample, 20% to 30% is held by the ten largest clones.

From the cysteine through the phenylalanine, the CDR3 covers 18 amino acids. Left in the record is the CDR3 DNA by itself, 54 bases read in frame from the first base. Compared with germline, V lacks 0 bases and J lacks 0 bases; bases without a gene match: 10. CDR1 and CDR2 are read off the germline V gene (reference sequence) as LNHNV and YYDKDF. This entry is derived from a study of T cells after yellow fever vaccination (dated 2019 in TCRdb). About the study as a whole: The SMART-Seq v4 Ultra Low Input RNA kit was used to prepare libraries from fractions with low cell numbers. To follow T-cell clones before and after primary and booster YFV17D yellow fever vaccination, bulk TCR alpha and beta repertoires were sequenced over time. Two healthy male donors, one aged 18 to 30 and one aged 30 to 40 years, made up the cohort. Bulk PBMC replicates and cell subsets were isolated from blood drawn at multiple timepoints before and after both primary and secondary immunization. Study-wide conclusions, independent of this receptor: A small share of clonotypes occurred in both CD4 and CD8 compartments, likely arising from convergent recombination. Because the study included only two donors, the extent to which the findings can be generalized is limited. Compared with the primary T-cell response, the secondary T-cell response was weaker but faster, peaking on day 5 rather than day 15. Computational filtering was required because FACS-sorted repertoires could contain abundant contaminating clonotypes from the bulk population. Most clones expanded after primary vaccination were re-detected after the booster (96% of CD4 and around 86% of CD8), suggesting broad memory maintenance.

This specimen's treatment or condition label, interpreted: live attenuated yellow fever vaccine strain. At every blood-draw timepoint, two biological replicates of bulk PBMCs were collected. A standard Ficoll-Paque protocol was used to isolate PBMCs from peripheral blood. TriZol was used to extract RNA from bulk PBMCs, from CD4 and CD8 fractions, and from dextramer-positive and dextramer-negative fractions. This receptor was obtained from a young man who received the YFV17D yellow fever vaccine. The rearrangement combines TRBV15 with TRBJ2-5, with 7 middle bases fitting TRBD2. The sequenced sample was PBMCs, obtained on the day of the yellow fever booster vaccination. The CDR3 here reads CATSRDLGLAVYQETQYF. The DNA reads as follows: TGTGCCACCAGCAGAGATCTCGGCCTAGCGGTATACCAAGAGACCCAGTACTTC. The entire variable domain, with the stretches around the CDR3 drawn from the reference TRBV15 and TRBJ2-5 proteins, is DAMVIQNPRYQVTQFGKPVTLSCSQTLNHNVMYWYQQKSSQAPKLLFHYYDKDFNNEADTPDNFQSRRPNTSFCFLDIRSPGLGDTAMYLCATSRDLGLAVYQETQYFGPGTRLLVL.